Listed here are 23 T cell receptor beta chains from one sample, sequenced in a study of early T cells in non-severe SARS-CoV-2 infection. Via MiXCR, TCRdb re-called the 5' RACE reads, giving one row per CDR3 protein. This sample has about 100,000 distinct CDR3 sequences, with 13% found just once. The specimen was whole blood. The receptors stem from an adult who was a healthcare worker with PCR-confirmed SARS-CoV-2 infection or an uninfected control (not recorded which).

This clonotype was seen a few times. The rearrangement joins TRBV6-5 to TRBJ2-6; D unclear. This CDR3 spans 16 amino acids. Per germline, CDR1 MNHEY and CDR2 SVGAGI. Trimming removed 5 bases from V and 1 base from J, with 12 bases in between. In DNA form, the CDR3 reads TGTGCCAGCAGTCGACCGCGTTTTTCTGGGGCCAACGTCCTGACTTTC. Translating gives CASSRPRFSGANVLTF.

CDR3 coding DNA: TGCAGCACGCGGGGCCAGGCAGATACGCAGTATTTT. Translated, it gives CSTRGQADTQYF. The chain uses TRBV20-1 and TRBJ2-3, with D perhaps matching TRBD2 (6 bases). The CDR3 contains 12 residues. Germline CDR1 DFQATT, CDR2 SNEGSKA (reference sequence).

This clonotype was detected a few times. In nucleotides, the CDR3 is TGTGCCAGCAGTCCGACAAGGTTCTCCGAGCAGTACTTC. Protein product: CASSPTRFSEQYF. This sequence joins TRBV11-3 and TRBJ2-7, with no clear D. Looked up from germline, CDR1 is SGHNT and CDR2 is YENEEA. The CDR3 sequence is 13 residues long. V was cut by 6 bases and J by 6 bases, with 15 bases left in between.

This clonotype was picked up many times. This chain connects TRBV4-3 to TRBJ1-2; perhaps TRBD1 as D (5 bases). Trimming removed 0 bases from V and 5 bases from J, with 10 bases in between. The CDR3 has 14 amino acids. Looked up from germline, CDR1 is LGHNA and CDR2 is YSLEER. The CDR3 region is CASSQERGTYGYTF. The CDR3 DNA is TGCGCCAGCAGCCAAGAACGTGGGACGTATGGCTACACCTTC.

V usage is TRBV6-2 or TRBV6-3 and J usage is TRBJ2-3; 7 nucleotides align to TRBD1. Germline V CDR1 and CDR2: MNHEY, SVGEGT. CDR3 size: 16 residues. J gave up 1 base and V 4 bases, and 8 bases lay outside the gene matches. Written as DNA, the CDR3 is TGTGCCAGCAGTTTCATTACAGGGGCAGGCACAGATACGCAGTATTTT. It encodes CASSFITGAGTDTQYF.

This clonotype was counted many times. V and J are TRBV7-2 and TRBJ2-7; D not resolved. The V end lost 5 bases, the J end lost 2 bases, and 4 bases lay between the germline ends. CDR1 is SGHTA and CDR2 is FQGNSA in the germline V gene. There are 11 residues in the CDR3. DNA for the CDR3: TGTGCCAGCAGCCCCGCCTACGAGCAGTACTTC. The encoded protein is CASSPAYEQYF.

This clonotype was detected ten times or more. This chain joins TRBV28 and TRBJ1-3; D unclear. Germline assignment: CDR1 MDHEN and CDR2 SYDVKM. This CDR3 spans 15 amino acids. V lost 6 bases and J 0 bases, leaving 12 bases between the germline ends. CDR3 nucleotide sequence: TGTGCCAGCAGCACTACCACCCCCTCTGGAAACACCATATATTTT. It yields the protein CASSTTTPSGNTIYF.

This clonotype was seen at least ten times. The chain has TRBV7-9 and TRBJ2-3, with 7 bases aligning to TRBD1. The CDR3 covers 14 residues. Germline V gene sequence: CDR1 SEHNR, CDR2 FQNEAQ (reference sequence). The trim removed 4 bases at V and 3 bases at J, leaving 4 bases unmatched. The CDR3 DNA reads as TGTGCCAGCAGCTCCAGGACAGGTACAGATACGCAGTATTTT. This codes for CASSSRTGTDTQYF.

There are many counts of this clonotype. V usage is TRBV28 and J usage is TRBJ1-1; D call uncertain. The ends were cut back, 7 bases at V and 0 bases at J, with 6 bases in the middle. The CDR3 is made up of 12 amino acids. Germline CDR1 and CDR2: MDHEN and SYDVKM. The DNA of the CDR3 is TGTGCCAGCAAGGGTTTGAACACTGAAGCTTTCTTT. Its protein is CASKGLNTEAFF.

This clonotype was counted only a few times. The CDR3 DNA reads TGTGCCAGCAGCGTAGGGTACGAGCAGTACTTC. Amino acids: CASSVGYEQYF. The rearrangement joins TRBV2 to TRBJ2-7, with D unresolved. Trimming cost V 6 bases and J 4 bases, with 7 bases left between them. CDR3 size: 11 residues. Germline lookup yields CDR1 SNHLY and CDR2 FYNNEI.

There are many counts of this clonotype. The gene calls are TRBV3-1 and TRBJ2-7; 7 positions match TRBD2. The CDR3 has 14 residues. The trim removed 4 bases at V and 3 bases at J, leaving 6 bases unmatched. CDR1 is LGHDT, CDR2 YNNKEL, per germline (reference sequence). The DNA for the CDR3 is TGTGCCAGCAGCCGCGGGGGAGCTAACTACGAGCAGTACTTC. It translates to CASSRGGANYEQYF.

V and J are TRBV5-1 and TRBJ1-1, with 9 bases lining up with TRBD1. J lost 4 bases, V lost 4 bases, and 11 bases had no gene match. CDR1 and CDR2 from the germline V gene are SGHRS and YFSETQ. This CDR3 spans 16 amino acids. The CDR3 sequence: CASSTLTGGSSTEAFF. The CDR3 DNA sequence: TGCGCCAGCAGCACCCTGACAGGGGGGTCTAGCACTGAAGCTTTCTTT. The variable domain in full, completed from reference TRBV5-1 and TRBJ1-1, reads KAGVTQTPRYLIKTRGQQVTLSCSPISGHRSVSWYQQTPGQGLQFLFEYFSETQRNKGNFPGRFSGRQFSNSRSEMNVSTLELGDSALYLCASSTLTGGSSTEAFFGQGTRLTVV.

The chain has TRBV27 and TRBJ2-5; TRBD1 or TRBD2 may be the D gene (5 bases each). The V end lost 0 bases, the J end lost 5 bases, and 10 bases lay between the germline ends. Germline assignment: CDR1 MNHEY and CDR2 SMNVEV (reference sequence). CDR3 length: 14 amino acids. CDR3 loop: CASSLSRGMETQYF. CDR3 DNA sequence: TGTGCCAGCAGTTTATCGAGGGGAATGGAGACCCAGTACTTC.

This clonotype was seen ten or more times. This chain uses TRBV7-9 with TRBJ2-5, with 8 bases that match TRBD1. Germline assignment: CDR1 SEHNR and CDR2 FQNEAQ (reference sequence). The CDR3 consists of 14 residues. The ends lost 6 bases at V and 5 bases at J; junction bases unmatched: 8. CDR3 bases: TGTGCCAGCAGTCGTCCAGGGGGCTTGGAGACCCAGTACTTC. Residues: CASSRPGGLETQYF.

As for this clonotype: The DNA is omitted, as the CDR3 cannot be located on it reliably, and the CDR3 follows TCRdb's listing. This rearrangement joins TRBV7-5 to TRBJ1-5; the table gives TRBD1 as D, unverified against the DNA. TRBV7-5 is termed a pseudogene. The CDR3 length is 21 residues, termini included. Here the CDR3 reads CISVSEACCIGAGGHYQPQHF.

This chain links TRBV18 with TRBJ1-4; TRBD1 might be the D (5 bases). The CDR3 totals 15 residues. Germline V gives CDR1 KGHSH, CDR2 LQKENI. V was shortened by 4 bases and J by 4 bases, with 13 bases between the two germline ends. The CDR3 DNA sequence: TGTGCCAGCTCACAGGGACTTGGATATAATGAAAAACTGTTTTTT. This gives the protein CASSQGLGYNEKLFF.

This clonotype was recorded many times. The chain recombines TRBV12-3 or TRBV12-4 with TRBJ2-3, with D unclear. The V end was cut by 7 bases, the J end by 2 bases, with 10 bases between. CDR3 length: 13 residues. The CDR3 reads CASTLDDTDTQYF. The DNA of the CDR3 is TGTGCCAGCACCCTGGACGACACAGATACGCAGTATTTT.

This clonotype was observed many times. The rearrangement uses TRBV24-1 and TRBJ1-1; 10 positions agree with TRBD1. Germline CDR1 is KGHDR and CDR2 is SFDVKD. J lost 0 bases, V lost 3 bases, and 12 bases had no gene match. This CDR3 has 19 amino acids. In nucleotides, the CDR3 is TGTGCCACCAGTGATCCGGGCCAGGACAGGGGGATCATGAACACTGAAGCTTTCTTT. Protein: CATSDPGQDRGIMNTEAFF.

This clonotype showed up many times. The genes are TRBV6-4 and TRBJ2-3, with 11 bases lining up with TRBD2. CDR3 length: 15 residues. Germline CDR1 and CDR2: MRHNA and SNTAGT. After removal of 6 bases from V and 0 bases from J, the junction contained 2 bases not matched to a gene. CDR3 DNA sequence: TGTGCCAGCAGGAGGACTAGCGGGAGCACAGATACGCAGTATTTT. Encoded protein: CASRRTSGSTDTQYF.

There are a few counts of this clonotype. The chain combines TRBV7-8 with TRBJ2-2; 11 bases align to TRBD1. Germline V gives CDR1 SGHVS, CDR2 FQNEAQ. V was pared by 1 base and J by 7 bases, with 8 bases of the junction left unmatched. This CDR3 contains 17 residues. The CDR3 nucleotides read TGTGCCAGCAGCTTAGTGAGACCCGGGACAGGGGGCGGGGAGCTGTTTTTT. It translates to CASSLVRPGTGGGELFF.

The CDR3 loop reads CASSLSGRAGYTF. The CDR3, as DNA: TGTGCCAGCAGTTTATCTGGCAGGGCTGGCTACACCTTC. The rearrangement uses TRBV27 and TRBJ1-2, with a weak D call TRBD1 (5 bases). The CDR3 runs to 13 residues. V was trimmed by 0 bases and J by 7 bases, leaving 9 bases between them. Germline V lookup: CDR1 MNHEY, CDR2 SMNVEV (reference sequence).

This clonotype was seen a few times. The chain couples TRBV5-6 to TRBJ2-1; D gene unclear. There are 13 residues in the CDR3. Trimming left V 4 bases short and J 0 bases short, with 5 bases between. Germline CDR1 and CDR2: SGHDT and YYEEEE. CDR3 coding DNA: TGTGCCAGCAGCGTTACCTCCTACAATGAGCAGTTCTTC. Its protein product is CASSVTSYNEQFF.

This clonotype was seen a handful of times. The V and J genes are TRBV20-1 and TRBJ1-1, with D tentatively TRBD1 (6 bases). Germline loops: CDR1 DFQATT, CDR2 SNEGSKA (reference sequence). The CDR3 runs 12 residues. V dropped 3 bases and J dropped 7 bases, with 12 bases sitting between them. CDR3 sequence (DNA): TGCAGTGCTAGTGGGGGGGCAGGTGAAGCTTTCTTT. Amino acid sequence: CSASGGAGEAFF.